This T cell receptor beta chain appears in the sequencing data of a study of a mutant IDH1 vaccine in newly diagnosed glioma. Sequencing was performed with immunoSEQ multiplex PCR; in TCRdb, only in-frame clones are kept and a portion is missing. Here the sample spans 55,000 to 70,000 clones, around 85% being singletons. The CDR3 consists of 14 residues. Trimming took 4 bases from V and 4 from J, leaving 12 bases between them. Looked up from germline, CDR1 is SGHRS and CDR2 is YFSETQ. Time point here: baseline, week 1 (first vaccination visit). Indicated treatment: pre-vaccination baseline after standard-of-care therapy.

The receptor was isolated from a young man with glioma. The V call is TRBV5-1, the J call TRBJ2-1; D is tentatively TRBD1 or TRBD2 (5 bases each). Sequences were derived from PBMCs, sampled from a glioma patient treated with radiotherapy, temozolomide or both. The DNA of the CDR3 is TGCGCCAGCAGCCCCACAGGAGGTTACAATGAGCAGTTCTTC. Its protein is CASSPTGGYNEQFF. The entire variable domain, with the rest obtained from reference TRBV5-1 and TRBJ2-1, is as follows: KAGVTQTPRYLIKTRGQQVTLSCSPISGHRSVSWYQQTPGQGLQFLFEYFSETQRNKGNFPGRFSGRQFSNSRSEMNVSTLELGDSALYLCASSPTGGYNEQFFGPGTRLTVL.